These T cell receptor beta chains were read from a single sample in a study of blood T cell repertoires in COVID-19. Assay used: immunoSEQ multiplex PCR; TCRdb lists only in-frame clones, some missing. The sample yields 9,500 to 15,000 clones, roughly four fifths seen once. The sequenced sample consisted of peripheral blood. The receptors were gathered from a woman aged 55-69 years with acute or convalescent COVID-19. Each CDR3 is given with its conserved first and last residue. A D gene is named only where the DNA matches it firmly. Not all rows give a size; the values are once, few, many and, for expanded clones, a class.

d_call clone_size j_call v_call cdr3_nt cdr3_aa
NA few TRBJ2-1 TRBV28 TGTGCCAGCAGCCCTCGACAGAGAAGGGCTGAGCAGTTCTTC CASSPRQRRAEQFF
TRBD1 NA TRBJ2-5 TRBV6-5 TGTGCCAGCAGGACAGGGAAAAATGGGGAGACCCAGTACTTC CASRTGKNGETQYF
TRBD2 NA TRBJ2-2 TRBV12-5 TGTGCTAGTGGTCAAAGCGGGGGGAGCACCGGGGAGCTGTTTTTT CASGQSGGSTGELFF
NA NA TRBJ1-5 TRBV6-5 TGTGCCAGCAAGATGGACAGCCTCAGCAATCAGCCCCAGCATTTT CASKMDSLSNQPQHF
NA NA TRBJ2-1 TRBV3-1/TRBV3-2 TGTGCCAGCAGCCAGGGGGCTCTCTCCTACAATGAGCAGTTCTTC CASSQGALSYNEQFF
TRBD1 NA TRBJ2-7 TRBV18 TGTGCCAGCTCAGCGGACAGGGAGTGGGAGCAGTACTTC CASSADREWEQYF
TRBD2 few TRBJ2-7 TRBV4-2 TGTGCCAGCAGCCAATCGACTAGCGATGGCTACGAGCAGTACTTC CASSQSTSDGYEQYF
NA few TRBJ1-1 TRBV12-3/TRBV12-4 TGTGCCATCCATGAAACAGCGAACACTGAAGCTTTCTTT CAIHETANTEAFF
TRBD2 NA TRBJ2-7 TRBV3-1/TRBV3-2 TGTGCCAGCAGCCAAGAGGGGCGGGGGGTCCACGAGCAGTACTTC CASSQEGRGVHEQYF
NA few TRBJ2-2 TRBV5-4 TGTGCCAGCAGGGGTTCGGGGGTAAACACCGGGGAGCTGTTTTTT CASRGSGVNTGELFF
TRBD1 NA TRBJ1-3 TRBV28 TGTGCCAGCAGCCCCGGGACAGTTGGAAACACCATATATTTT CASSPGTVGNTIYF
NA NA TRBJ1-4 TRBV6-6 TGTGCCAGCGGAACGCAGGGTAATGAAAAACTGTTTTTT CASGTQGNEKLFF
TRBD2 NA TRBJ2-1 TRBV9 TGTGCCAGCAGCCCACAAACGGGGGGACCGTACAATGAGCAGTTCTTC CASSPQTGGPYNEQFF
NA NA TRBJ1-1 TRBV5-4 TGTGCCAGCAGCACTTTCAGGGCCACTGAAGCTTTCTTT CASSTFRATEAFF
TRBD2 NA TRBJ2-3 TRBV10-3 TGTGCCATCAGTGACACCGGGACTAGACCAGATACGCAGTATTTT CAISDTGTRPDTQYF
NA NA TRBJ1-1 TRBV6-5 TGTGCCAGCAGGTCACAGGGCACGAGGACTGAAGCTTTCTTT CASRSQGTRTEAFF
TRBD2 NA TRBJ2-1 TRBV6-4 TGTGCCAGCAGTCGACTAGCGGGGGGGGTTTCGCATGAGCAGTTCTTC CASSRLAGGVSHEQFF
NA NA TRBJ2-5 TRBV7-9 TGTGCCAGCGGCCCGACAGCCAAAGAGACCCAGTACTTC CASGPTAKETQYF
TRBD1 NA TRBJ2-2 TRBV5-1 TGCGCCAGCAGCCAGGGGGAAGGCACCGGGGAGCTGTTTTTT CASSQGEGTGELFF
NA NA TRBJ2-1 TRBV7-9 TGTGCCAGCAGCTTCGGACACAGGGAAGAGCAGTTCTTC CASSFGHREEQFF
TRBD1 once TRBJ1-1 TRBV3-1/TRBV3-2 TGTGCCAGCAGCCAAGTAGGGGGCGATGAAGCTTTCTTT CASSQVGGDEAFF
NA NA TRBJ1-1 TRBV19 TGTGCCAGTAGTATGGCGAGGGAGACTGAAGCTTTCTTT CASSMARETEAFF
NA NA TRBJ1-5 TRBV7-2 TGTGCCAGCAGCTTCCAGGGCAATCAGCCCCAGCATTTT CASSFQGNQPQHF
NA NA TRBJ1-4 TRBV12-3/TRBV12-4 TGTGCCAGCAGTCCGGGAACTAATGAAAAACTGTTTTTT CASSPGTNEKLFF
TRBD2 NA TRBJ2-3 TRBV4-1 TGCGCCAGCAGGGCCACTAGCGGGGGGGCCCCGGGAGATACGCAGTATTTT CASRATSGGAPGDTQYF
TRBD1 NA TRBJ1-3 TRBV19 TGTGCCAGTAGTGTCGGGACAGGGGGACCTGGAAACACCATATATTTT CASSVGTGGPGNTIYF
NA NA TRBJ1-6 TRBV2 TGTGCCAGCAGTGTTCCGGGTTCGGCCCTCCACTTT CASSVPGSALHF
TRBD2 NA TRBJ2-3 TRBV29-1 TGCAGCGTTGTAAGTCCCCACGGGGGGATTAGCGCTATGTGGTCAGATACGCAGTATTTT CSVVSPHGGISAMWSDTQYF
NA NA TRBJ1-3 TRBV5-4 TGTGCCAGCAGCTTGGGCCCGGGCTCTGGAAACACCATATATTTT CASSLGPGSGNTIYF
TRBD1 NA TRBJ2-1 TRBV7-9 TGTGCCAGCAGCTCGACAGGGGGAAGCAATGAGCAGTTCTTC CASSSTGGSNEQFF
TRBD1 NA TRBJ2-1 TRBV10-3 TGTGCCATCAGTGGACAGGGGGCGACAGGTGAGCAGTTCTTC CAISGQGATGEQFF
TRBD1 NA TRBJ2-1 TRBV24-1 TGTGCCACCAGTGAAACCGGGACAGGGGCTCGCGAGCAGTTCTTC CATSETGTGAREQFF
NA once TRBJ1-5 TRBV10-3 TGTGCCATCAGTGAGTCGGGGCAGGGGAGCAATCAGCCCCAGCATTTT CAISESGQGSNQPQHF
NA NA TRBJ2-2 TRBV7-3 TGTGCCAGCAGCGTATTTCCGACTGAGAGCACCGGGGAGCTGTTTTTT CASSVFPTESTGELFF
NA NA TRBJ2-5 TRBV7-3 TGTGCCAGCGGCCCCGGGGCGGGGAAAGAGACCCAGTACTTC CASGPGAGKETQYF
TRBD1 NA TRBJ1-6 TRBV6-5 TGTGCCAGCAGACACAGGGGCTATAATTCACCCCTCCACTTT CASRHRGYNSPLHF
TRBD2 once TRBJ2-1 TRBV24-1 TGTGCCACCGGACTAGCGGGGGGAGACAATGAGCAGTTCTTC CATGLAGGDNEQFF
NA once TRBJ2-7 TRBV10-3 TGTGCCATCAGCCCTTCAATCGCGGGGAGCTCCTACGAGCAGTACTTC CAISPSIAGSSYEQYF
NA NA TRBJ2-7 TRBV18 TGTGCCAGCTCCACAGGTTCCACCTACGAGCAGTACTTC CASSTGSTYEQYF
NA once TRBJ1-2 TRBV30 TGTGCCTGGAGTCGCGGGGGGCGCCGAGGCTACACCTTC CAWSRGGRRGYTF
NA NA TRBJ1-3 TRBV7-8 TGTGCCAGCAGCTTATACGGTACCGGAAACACCATATATTTT CASSLYGTGNTIYF
TRBD1 once TRBJ1-1 TRBV15 TGTGCCTCGCGTGGACAGGCGGACACTGAAGCTTTCTTT CASRGQADTEAFF
NA NA TRBJ2-1 TRBV5-4 TGTGCCAGCAGCTTGGGACAGTCCAGCTCCTACAATGAGCAGTTCTTC CASSLGQSSSYNEQFF
NA NA TRBJ1-1 TRBV10-2 TGCGCCAGCCGACTGGCAGGGTCGAACACTGAAGCTTTCTTT CASRLAGSNTEAFF
NA once TRBJ2-1 TRBV7-9 TGTGCCAGCAGCTCCTCGACTAGTTCGGCTGAGCAGTTCTTC CASSSSTSSAEQFF
NA NA TRBJ1-1 TRBV11-2 TGTGCCAGCAGCCAAAGACGGGTCATGAACACTGAAGCTTTCTTT CASSQRRVMNTEAFF
NA NA TRBJ1-3 TRBV11-2 TGTGCCAGCAGCCAGACCGCAGGGTCAATATATTTT CASSQTAGSIYF